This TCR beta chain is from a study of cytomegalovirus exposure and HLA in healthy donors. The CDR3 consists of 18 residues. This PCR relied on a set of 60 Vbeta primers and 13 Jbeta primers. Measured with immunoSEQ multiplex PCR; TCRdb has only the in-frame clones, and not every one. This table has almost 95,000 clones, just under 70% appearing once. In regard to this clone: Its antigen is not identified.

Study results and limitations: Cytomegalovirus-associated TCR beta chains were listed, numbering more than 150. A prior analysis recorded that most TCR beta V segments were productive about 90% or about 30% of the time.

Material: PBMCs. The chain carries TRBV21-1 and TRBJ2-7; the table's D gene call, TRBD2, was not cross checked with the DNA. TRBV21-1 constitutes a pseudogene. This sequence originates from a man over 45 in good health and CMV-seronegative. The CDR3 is CASSQPGLAGGGPYEQYV. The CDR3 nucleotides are TGTGCCAGCAGCCAGCCGGGACTAGCGGGAGGAGGTCCCTACGAGCAGTACGTC.